Included here is one T cell receptor beta chain sequence, with context. Its antigen is as yet unknown. Joint extraction of RNA and DNA used about 17-31 mg of bulk tissue that was unsorted. Resection treated the patients' primary liver carcinoma. These data originate in a study of tumor-infiltrating lymphocytes in primary liver carcinoma. In the study overall: Patients of both sexes were 30 to 69 years old.

General observations from the study: The top-250-clone fraction was significantly higher in tumors than in blood (p = 0.039).

A constant-region primer primed TCR beta cDNA synthesis from 400 to 550 ng of total RNA. Construction of TCR beta libraries relied on three successive nested multiplex PCR rounds employing slightly modified ARM-PCR. Running around 9 cycles apiece, the first two PCR rounds relied on TRBV1-TRBV30 forward primers together with a C-beta reverse primer. From the multiplex PCR reads, TCRdb called clonotypes with MiXCR, one entry per CDR3 protein. This sample has some 55,000 distinct CDR3 sequences, with about 80% found just once. V was clipped by 7 bases and J by 2 bases, with 22 bases between them. In germline, CDR1 is MGHDK, CDR2 SYGVNS. The CDR3 is 17 residues long.

The TCR was taken from a man between 35 and 55 years old with primary liver carcinoma and hepatitis B virus infection. The rearrangement links TRBV25-1 to TRBJ2-3; TRBD1 is a possible D gene (6 bases). What was sequenced was liver tumor tissue from sampling region 2. Subset specified: tumor region T2, inferior pole. CDR3 region: CASTQPRDRLNTDTQYF. In DNA, the CDR3 is TGTGCCAGCACCCAACCGCGAGACAGGCTTAACACAGATACGCAGTATTTT. The full variable domain, with the rest looked up from reference TRBV25-1 and TRBJ2-3, is EADIYQTPRYLVIGTGKKITLECSQTMGHDKMYWYQQDPGMELHLIHYSYGVNSTEKGDLSSESTVSRIRTEHFPLTLESARPSHTSQYLCASTQPRDRLNTDTQYFGPGTRLTVL.